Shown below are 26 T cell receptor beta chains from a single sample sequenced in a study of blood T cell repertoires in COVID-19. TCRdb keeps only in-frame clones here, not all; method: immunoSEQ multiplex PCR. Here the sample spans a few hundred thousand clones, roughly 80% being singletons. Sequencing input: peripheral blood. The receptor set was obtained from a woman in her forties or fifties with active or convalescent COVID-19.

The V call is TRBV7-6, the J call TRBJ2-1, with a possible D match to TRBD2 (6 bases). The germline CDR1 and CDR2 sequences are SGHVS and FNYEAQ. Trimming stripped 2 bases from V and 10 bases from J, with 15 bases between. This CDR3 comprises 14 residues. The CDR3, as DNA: TGTGCCAGCAGCTTAAGTTTAGGGCGGGAAGAGCAGTTCTTC. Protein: CASSLSLGREEQFF.

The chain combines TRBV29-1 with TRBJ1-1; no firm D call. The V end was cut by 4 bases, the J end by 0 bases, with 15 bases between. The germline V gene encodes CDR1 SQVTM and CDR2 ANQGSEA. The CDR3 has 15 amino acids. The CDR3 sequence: CSVGTNAQLNTEAFF. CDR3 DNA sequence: TGCAGCGTTGGAACAAACGCACAATTGAACACTGAAGCTTTCTTT.

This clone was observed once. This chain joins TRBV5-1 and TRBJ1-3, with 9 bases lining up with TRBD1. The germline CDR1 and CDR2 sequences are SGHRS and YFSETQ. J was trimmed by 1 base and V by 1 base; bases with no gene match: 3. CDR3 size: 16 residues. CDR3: CASSLYGQGSGNTIYF. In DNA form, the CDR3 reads TGCGCCAGCAGCTTGTACGGACAGGGGTCTGGAAACACCATATATTTT. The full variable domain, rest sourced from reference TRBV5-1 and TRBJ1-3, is KAGVTQTPRYLIKTRGQQVTLSCSPISGHRSVSWYQQTPGQGLQFLFEYFSETQRNKGNFPGRFSGRQFSNSRSEMNVSTLELGDSALYLCASSLYGQGSGNTIYFGEGSWLTVV.

This CDR3 is CASSRDRHSNTGELFF. The DNA of the CDR3 is TGTGCCAGCAGCAGAGACAGGCACTCGAACACCGGGGAGCTGTTTTTT. V and J are TRBV5-4 and TRBJ2-2; tentatively, D is TRBD1 (6 bases). Germline V CDR1 and CDR2: SGHNT, YYREEE (reference sequence). This CDR3 spans 16 amino acids. V lost 4 bases, J lost 0 bases, and 13 bases lay in between.

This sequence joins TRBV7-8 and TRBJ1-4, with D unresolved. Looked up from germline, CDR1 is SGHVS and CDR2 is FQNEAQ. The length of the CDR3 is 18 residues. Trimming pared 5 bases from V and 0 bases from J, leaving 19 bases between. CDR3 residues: CASSHSPLPSSTNEKLFF. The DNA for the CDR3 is TGTGCCAGCAGCCATAGCCCCCTCCCGTCCTCAACTAATGAAAAACTGTTTTTT.

The CDR3 sequence: CASSAGTGFGDEQFF. The DNA of the CDR3 is TGCGCCAGCAGCGCCGGGACAGGGTTCGGCGATGAGCAGTTCTTC. V gene TRBV5-1 combines with J gene TRBJ2-1; 9 bases line up with TRBD1. The CDR3 has 15 residues. With 4 bases clipped from V and 8 bases from J, the junction kept 10 bases outside the gene matches. Germline-derived CDR1 and CDR2 are SGHRS and YFSETQ.

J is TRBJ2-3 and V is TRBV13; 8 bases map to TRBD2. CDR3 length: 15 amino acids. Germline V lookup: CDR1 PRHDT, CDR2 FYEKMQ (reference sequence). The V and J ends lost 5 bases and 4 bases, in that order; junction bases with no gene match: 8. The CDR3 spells CASSTAGLAPDTQYF. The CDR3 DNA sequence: TGTGCCAGCAGCACAGCCGGACTAGCCCCAGATACGCAGTATTTT.

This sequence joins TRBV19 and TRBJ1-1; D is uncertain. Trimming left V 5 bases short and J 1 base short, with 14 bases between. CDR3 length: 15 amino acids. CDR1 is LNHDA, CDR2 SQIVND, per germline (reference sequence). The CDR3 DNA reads TGTGCCAGTAGTTCCCGCCCCGGCGGGAACACTGAAGCTTTCTTT. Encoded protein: CASSSRPGGNTEAFF.

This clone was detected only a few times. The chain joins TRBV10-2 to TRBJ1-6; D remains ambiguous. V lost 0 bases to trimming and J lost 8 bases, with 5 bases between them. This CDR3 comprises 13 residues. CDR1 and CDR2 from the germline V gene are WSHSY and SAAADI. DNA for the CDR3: TGCGCCAGCAGTGAGTCCCGGGATTCACCCCTCCACTTT. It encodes CASSESRDSPLHF.

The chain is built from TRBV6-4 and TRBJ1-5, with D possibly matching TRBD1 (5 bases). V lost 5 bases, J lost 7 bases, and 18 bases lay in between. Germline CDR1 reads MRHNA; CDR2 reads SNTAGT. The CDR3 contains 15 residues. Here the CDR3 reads CASSLDVAAGQPQHF. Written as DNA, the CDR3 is TGTGCCAGCAGTCTTGACGTGGCCGCAGGGCAGCCCCAGCATTTT.

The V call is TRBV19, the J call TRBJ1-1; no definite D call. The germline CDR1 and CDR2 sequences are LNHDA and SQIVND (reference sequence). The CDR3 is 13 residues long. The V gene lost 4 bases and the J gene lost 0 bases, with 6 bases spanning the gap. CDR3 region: CASSKHLNTEAFF. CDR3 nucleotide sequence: TGTGCCAGTAGTAAACATTTGAACACTGAAGCTTTCTTT.

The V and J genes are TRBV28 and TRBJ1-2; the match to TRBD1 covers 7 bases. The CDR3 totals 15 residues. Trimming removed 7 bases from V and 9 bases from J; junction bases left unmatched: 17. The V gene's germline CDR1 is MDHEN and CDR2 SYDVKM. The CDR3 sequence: CASIRYGTADYRYTF. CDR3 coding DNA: TGTGCCAGCATTCGATATGGGACAGCTGATTATCGCTACACCTTC.

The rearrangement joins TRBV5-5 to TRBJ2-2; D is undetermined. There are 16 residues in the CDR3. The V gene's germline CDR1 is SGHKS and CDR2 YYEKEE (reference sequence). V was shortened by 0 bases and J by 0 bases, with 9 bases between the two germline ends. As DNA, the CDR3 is TGTGCCAGCAGCTTGGCCCCGAGCCCGAACACCGGGGAGCTGTTTTTT. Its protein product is CASSLAPSPNTGELFF.

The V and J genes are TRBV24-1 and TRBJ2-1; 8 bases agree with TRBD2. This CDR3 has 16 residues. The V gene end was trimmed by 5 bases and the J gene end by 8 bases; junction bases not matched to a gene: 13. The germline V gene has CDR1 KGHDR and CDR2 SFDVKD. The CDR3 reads CATSVPGGRGEHEQFF. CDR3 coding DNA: TGTGCCACCAGTGTCCCGGGAGGGAGAGGCGAGCATGAGCAGTTCTTC.

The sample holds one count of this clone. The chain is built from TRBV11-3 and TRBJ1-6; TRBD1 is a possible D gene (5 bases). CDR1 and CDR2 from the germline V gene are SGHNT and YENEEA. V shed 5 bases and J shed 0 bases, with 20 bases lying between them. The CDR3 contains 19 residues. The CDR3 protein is CASSQGAVFGDSYNSPLHF. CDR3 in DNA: TGTGCCAGCAGCCAAGGGGCGGTGTTTGGGGACTCCTATAATTCACCCCTCCACTTT.

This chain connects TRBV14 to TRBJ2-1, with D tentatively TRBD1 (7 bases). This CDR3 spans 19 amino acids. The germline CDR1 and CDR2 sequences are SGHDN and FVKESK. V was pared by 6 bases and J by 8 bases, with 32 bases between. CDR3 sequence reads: CASSHIRSRLLAQGDEQFF. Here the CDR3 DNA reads TGTGCCAGCAGTCACATCCGAAGCCGTCTGCTAGCGCAGGGGGATGAGCAGTTCTTC.

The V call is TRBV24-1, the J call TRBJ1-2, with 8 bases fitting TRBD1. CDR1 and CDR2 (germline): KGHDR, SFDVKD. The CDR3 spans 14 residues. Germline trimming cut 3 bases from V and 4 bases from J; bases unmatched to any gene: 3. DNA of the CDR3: TGTGCCACCAGTGATGGACAGGGAATCTATGGCTACACCTTC. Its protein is CATSDGQGIYGYTF.

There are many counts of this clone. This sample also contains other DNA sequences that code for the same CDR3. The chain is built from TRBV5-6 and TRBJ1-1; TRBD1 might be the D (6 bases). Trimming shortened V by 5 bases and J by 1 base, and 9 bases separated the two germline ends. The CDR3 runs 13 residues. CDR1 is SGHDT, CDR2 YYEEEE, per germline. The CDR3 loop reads CASRKTGNTEAFF. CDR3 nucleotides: TGTGCCAGCAGAAAGACAGGGAACACTGAAGCTTTCTTT.

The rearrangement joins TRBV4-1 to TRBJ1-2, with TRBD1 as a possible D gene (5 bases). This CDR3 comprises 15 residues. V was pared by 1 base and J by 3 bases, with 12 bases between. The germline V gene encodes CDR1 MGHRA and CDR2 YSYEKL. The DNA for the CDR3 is TGCGCCAGCAGCCAAGCCCCAGGGAACGACTATGGCTACACCTTC. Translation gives CASSQAPGNDYGYTF.

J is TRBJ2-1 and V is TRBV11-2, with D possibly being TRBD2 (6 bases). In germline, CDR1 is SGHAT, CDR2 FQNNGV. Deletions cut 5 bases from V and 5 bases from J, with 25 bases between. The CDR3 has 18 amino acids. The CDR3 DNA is TGTGCCAGCAGCCCAGGGACTTGGAGAGCGGTGGCGAACAATGAGCAGTTCTTC. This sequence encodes CASSPGTWRAVANNEQFF.

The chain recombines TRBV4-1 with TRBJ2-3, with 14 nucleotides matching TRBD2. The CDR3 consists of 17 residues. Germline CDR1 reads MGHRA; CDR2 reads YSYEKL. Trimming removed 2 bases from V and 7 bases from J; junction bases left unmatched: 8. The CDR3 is CASSQRLAGGWRNTQYF. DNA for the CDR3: TGCGCCAGCAGCCAAAGACTAGCGGGAGGGTGGCGGAATACGCAGTATTTT.

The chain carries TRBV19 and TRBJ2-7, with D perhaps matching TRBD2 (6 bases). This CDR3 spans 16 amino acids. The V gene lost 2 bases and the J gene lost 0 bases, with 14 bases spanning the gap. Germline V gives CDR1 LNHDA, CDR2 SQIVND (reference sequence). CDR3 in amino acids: CASSITGAASSYEQYF. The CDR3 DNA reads TGTGCCAGTAGTATAACGGGAGCGGCGAGCTCCTACGAGCAGTACTTC.

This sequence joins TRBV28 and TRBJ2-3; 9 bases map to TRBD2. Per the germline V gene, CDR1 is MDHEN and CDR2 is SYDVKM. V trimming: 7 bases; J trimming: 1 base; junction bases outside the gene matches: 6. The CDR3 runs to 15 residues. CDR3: CASIQGGRGTDTQYF. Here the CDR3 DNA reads TGTGCCAGCATCCAGGGCGGGAGGGGCACAGATACGCAGTATTTT. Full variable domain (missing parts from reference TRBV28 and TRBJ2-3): DVKVTQSSRYLVKRTGEKVFLECVQDMDHENMFWYRQDPGLGLRLIYFSYDVKMKEKGDIPEGYSVSREKKERFSLILESASTNQTSMYLCASIQGGRGTDTQYFGPGTRLTVL.

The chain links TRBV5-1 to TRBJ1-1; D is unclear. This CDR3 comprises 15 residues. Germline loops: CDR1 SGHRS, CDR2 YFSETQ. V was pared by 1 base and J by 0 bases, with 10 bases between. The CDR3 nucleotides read TGCGCCAGCAGCTTGAACCGGGGAATGAACACTGAAGCTTTCTTT. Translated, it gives CASSLNRGMNTEAFF.

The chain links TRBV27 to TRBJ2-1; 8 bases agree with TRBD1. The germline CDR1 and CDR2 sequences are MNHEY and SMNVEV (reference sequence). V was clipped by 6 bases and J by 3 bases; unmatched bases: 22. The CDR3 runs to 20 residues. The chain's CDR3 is CASSRAPQGARVTIYNEQFF. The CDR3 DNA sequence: TGTGCCAGCAGCCGAGCGCCCCAGGGGGCACGGGTCACAATCTACAATGAGCAGTTCTTC.

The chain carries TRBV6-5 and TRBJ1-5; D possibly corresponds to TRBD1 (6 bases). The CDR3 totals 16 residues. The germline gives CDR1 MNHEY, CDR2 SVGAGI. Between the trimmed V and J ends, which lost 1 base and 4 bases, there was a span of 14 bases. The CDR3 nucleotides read TGTGCCAGCAGTTACTGCAGGGGAAGGATGAATCAGCCCCAGCATTTT. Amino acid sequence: CASSYCRGRMNQPQHF.